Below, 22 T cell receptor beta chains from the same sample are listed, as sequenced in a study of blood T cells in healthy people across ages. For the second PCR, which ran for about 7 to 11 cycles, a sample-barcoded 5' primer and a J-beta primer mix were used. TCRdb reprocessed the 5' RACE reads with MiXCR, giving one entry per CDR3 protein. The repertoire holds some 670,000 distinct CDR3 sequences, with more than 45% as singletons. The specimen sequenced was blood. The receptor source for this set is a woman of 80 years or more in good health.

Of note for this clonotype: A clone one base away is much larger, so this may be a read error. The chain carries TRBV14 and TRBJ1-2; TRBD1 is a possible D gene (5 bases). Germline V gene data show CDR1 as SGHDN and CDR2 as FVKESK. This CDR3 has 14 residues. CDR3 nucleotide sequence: TGTACCAGCAGCCGTTTGGACACCAACTATGGCTACACCTTC. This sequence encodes CTSSRLDTNYGYTF.

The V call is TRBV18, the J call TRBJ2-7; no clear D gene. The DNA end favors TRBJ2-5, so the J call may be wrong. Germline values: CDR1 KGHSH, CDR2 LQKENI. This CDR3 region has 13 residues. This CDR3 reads CASSPQSGETQYF. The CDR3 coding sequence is TGTGCCAGCTCACCACAATCCGGGGAGACCCAGTACTTC.

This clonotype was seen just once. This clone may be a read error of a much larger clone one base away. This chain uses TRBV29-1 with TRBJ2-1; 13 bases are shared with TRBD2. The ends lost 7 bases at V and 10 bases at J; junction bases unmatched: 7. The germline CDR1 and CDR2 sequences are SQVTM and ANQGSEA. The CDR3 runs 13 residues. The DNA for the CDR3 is TGCAGCGCCCGGACTAGCGGGAGTATGGAGCAGTTCTTC. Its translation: CSARTSGSMEQFF.

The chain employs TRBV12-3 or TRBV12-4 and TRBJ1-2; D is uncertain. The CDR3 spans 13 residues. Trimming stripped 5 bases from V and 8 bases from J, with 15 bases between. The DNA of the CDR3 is TGTGCCAGCAGTCCCGGCCTGGGTAACGGCTACACCTTC. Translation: CASSPGLGNGYTF.

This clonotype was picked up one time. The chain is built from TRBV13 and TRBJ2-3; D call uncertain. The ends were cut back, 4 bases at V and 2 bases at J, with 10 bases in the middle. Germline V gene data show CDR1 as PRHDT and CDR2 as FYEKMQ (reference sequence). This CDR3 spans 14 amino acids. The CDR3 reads CASSYPKDTDTQYF. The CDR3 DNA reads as TGTGCCAGCAGCTACCCGAAGGACACAGATACGCAGTATTTT.

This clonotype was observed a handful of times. This chain's CDR3 is CASSHAGTVSEQFF. The DNA for the CDR3 is TGCGCCAGCAGCCACGCGGGGACAGTATCTGAGCAGTTCTTC. The chain is built from TRBV4-1 and TRBJ2-1; the D gene is possibly TRBD1 (7 bases). CDR1 MGHRA and CDR2 YSYEKL come from the germline V gene. The CDR3 loop spans 14 amino acids. The V and J ends lost 3 bases and 9 bases respectively, with 15 bases between them.

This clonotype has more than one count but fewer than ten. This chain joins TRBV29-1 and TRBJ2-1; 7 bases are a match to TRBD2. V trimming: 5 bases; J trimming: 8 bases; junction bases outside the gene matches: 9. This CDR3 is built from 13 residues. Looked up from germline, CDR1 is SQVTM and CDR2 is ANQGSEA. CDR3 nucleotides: TGCAGCGTTTCGCGGGAGCAGCTTTATGAGCAGTTCTTC. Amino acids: CSVSREQLYEQFF.

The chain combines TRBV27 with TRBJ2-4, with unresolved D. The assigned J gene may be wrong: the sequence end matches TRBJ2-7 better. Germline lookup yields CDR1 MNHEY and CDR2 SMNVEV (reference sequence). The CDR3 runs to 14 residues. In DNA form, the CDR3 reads TGTGCCAGCAGTTTACACCCTTTAAGCTACGAGCAGTACTTC. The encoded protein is CASSLHPLSYEQYF.

The CDR3 DNA sequence: TGTGCCAGCAGTTTATCGGGACAAGTCACAGATACGCAGTATTTT. Its protein is CASSLSGQVTDTQYF. The chain is built from TRBV28 and TRBJ2-3; D is perhaps TRBD1 (6 bases). Germline CDR1 is MDHEN and CDR2 is SYDVKM. The CDR3 is 15 amino acids. V was clipped by 1 base and J by 2 bases, with 10 bases between them.

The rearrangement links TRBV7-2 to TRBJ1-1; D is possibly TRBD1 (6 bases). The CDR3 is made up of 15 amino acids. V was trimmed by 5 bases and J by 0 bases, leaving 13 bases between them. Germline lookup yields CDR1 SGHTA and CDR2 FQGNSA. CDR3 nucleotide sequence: TGTGCCAGCAGCCTGCAACAGGGAGTGAACACTGAAGCTTTCTTT. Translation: CASSLQQGVNTEAFF.

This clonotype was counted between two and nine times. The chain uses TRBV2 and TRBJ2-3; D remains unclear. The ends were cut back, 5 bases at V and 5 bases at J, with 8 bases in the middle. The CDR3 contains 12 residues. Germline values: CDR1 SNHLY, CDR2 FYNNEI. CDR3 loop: CASSIYRDTQYF. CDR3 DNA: TGTGCCAGCAGTATTTACAGAGATACGCAGTATTTT.

The CDR3 bases are TGTGCCAGCAGTTACTCGAGCAGGGTAAGGAGTTACGAGCAGTACTTC. It is translated as CASSYSSRVRSYEQYF. The chain links TRBV6-7 to TRBJ2-7; a possible D gene is TRBD1 (5 bases). TRBV6-7 is annotated as an ORF whose role is uncertain. CDR3 length: 16 amino acids. Deletions cut 0 bases from V and 4 bases from J, with 16 bases between.

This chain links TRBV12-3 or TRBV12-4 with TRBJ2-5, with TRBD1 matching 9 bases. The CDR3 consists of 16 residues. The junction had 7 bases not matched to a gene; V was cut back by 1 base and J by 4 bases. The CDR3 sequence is CASSLGVGTGRETQYF. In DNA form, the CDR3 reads TGTGCCAGCAGTTTAGGGGTAGGGACAGGGCGAGAGACCCAGTACTTC.

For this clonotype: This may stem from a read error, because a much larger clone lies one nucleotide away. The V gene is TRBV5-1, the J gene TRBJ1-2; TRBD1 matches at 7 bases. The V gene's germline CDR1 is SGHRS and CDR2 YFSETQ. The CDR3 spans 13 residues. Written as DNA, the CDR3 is TGCGCCAGCCGGGGGACAGCTAACTATGGCCACACCTTC. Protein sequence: CASRGTANYGHTF.

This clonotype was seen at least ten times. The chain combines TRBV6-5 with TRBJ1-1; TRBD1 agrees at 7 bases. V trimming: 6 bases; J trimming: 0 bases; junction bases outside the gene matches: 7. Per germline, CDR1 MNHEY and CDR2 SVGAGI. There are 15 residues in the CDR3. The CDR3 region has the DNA TGTGCCAGCAGCGCATCGACAGGGTTGAACACTGAAGCTTTCTTT. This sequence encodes CASSASTGLNTEAFF.

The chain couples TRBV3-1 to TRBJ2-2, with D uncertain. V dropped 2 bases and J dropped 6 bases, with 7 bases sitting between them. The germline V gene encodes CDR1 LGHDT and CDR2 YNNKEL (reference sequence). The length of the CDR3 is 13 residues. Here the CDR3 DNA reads TGTGCCAGCAGCCAACTGGGTCCCGGGGAGCTGTTTTTT. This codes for CASSQLGPGELFF.

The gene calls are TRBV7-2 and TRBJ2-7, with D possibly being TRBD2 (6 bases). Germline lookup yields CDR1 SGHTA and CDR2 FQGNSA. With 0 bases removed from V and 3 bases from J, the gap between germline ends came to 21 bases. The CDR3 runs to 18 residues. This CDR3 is CASSLASLGAGGVYEQYF. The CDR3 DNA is TGTGCCAGCAGCTTAGCGAGCTTGGGAGCGGGTGGCGTCTACGAGCAGTACTTC.

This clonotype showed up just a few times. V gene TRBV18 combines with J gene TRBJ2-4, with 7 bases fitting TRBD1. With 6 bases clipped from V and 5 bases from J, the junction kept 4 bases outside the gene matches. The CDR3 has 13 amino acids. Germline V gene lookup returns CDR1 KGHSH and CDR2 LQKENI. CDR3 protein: CASSPGTENIQYF. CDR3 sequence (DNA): TGTGCCAGCTCCCCCGGGACAGAAAACATTCAGTACTTC.

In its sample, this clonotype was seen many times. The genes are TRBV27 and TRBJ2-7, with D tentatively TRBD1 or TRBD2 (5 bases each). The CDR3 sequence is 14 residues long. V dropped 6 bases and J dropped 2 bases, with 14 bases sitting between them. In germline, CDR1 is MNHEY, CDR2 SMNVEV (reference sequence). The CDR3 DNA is TGTGCCAGCAGCTTAGGGACGGCTACCTACGAGCAGTACTTC. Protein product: CASSLGTATYEQYF.

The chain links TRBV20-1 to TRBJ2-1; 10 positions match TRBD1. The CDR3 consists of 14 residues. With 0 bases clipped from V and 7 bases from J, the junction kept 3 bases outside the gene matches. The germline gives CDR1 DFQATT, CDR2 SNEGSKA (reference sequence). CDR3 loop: CSAREGTGVNEQFF. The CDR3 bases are TGCAGTGCTAGAGAAGGGACAGGGGTGAATGAGCAGTTCTTC.

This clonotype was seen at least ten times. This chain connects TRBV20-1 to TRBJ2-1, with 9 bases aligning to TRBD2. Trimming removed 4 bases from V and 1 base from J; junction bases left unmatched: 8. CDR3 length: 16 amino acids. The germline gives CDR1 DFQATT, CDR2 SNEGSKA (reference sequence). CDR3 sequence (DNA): TGCAGTGCTACGATAGTAACTAGCGGGTCCTACAATGAGCAGTTCTTC. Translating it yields CSATIVTSGSYNEQFF.

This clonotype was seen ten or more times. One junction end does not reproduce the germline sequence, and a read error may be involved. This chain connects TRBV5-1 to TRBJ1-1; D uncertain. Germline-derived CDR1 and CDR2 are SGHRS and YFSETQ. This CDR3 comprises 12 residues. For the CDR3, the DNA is TGTGCCAGCAGTTTAGTGGGCACTGAAGCTTTCTTT. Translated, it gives CASSLVGTEAFF.